Below are 7 T cell receptor beta chains sequenced from a single sample in a study of T cells after yellow fever vaccination. TCRdb processed the 5' RACE reads anew with MiXCR; each CDR3 protein has one entry. The table has a few hundred thousand distinct CDR3 sequences, almost 4% seen once. The specimen was PBMCs, collected 5 days after the yellow fever booster vaccination. The receptors were sampled from a man between 18 and 29 years old who received the YFV17D yellow fever vaccine.

The CDR3 loop is CASRLAAYNEQFF. For the CDR3, the DNA is TGTGCCAGCAGACTAGCGGCCTACAATGAGCAGTTCTTC. This rearrangement joins TRBV6-2 or TRBV6-3 to TRBJ2-1, with 8 positions matching TRBD2. CDR1 MNHEY and CDR2 SVGEGT come from the germline V gene. J gave up 2 bases and V 6 bases, and 0 bases lay outside the gene matches. This CDR3 comprises 13 residues.

The table lists this clonotype with a few counts. CDR3 sequence: CASSPARGHSNQPQHF. CDR3 nucleotide sequence: TGTGCCAGCAGCCCGGCCAGGGGGCATAGCAATCAGCCCCAGCATTTT. The V and J genes are TRBV11-3 and TRBJ1-5, with 8 bases fitting TRBD1. The germline V gene encodes CDR1 SGHNT and CDR2 YENEEA. The ends lost 5 bases at V and 0 bases at J; junction bases unmatched: 6. The CDR3 runs 16 residues.

This clonotype was counted only a few times. The CDR3 nucleotides are TGCGCCAGCAGCCAAGATTTTTTTGGGAATGGCTACACCTTC. Protein product: CASSQDFFGNGYTF. The J gene is TRBJ1-2, the V gene TRBV4-3, with D unresolved. The length of the CDR3 is 14 residues. Trimming cost V 0 bases and J 6 bases, with 11 bases left between them. Germline-derived CDR1 and CDR2 are LGHNA and YSLEER.

This clonotype was observed many times. The V and J genes are TRBV2 and TRBJ1-2; no clear D gene. The germline V gene has CDR1 SNHLY and CDR2 FYNNEI. The CDR3 has 13 amino acids. The V end was cut by 9 bases, the J end by 0 bases, with 11 bases between. CDR3 amino acids: CASERKTNYGYTF. CDR3 DNA: TGTGCCAGTGAAAGGAAAACTAACTATGGCTACACCTTC.

This clonotype has just a few counts. The chain carries TRBV20-1 and TRBJ2-3; 12 nucleotides align to TRBD2. Trimming removed 1 base from V and 2 bases from J; junction bases left unmatched: 4. CDR1 is DFQATT and CDR2 is SNEGSKA in the germline V gene (reference sequence). There are 16 residues in the CDR3. CDR3 sequence reads: CSARVSSGGATDTQYF. CDR3 coding DNA: TGCAGTGCTAGAGTGTCTAGCGGGGGGGCCACAGATACGCAGTATTTT.

As for this clonotype: This sequence may be a read error, since a much larger clone differs from it by one base. The chain has TRBV7-9 and TRBJ2-7; TRBD2 might be the D (7 bases). Germline assignment: CDR1 SEHNR and CDR2 FQNEAQ (reference sequence). CDR3 length equals 15 residues. CDR3 coding DNA: TGTGCCAGCAGCCCACGGGGGGCCACCCCTTACGAGAAGTACGTC. Protein: CASSPRGATPYEKYV.

This clonotype was seen repeatedly, ten times or more. The chain recombines TRBV7-9 with TRBJ2-5; 7 bases fit TRBD2. Germline CDR1 SEHNR, CDR2 FQNEAQ (reference sequence). Trimming cost V 5 bases and J 7 bases; bases outside gene matches: 13. There are 15 residues in the CDR3. CDR3 bases: TGTGCCAGCAGCATCGTTTCTAGCGGCCAGGCGACCCAGTACTTC. Its translation: CASSIVSSGQATQYF. The full variable domain, with the rest looked up from reference TRBV7-9 and TRBJ2-5, is DTGVSQNPRHKITKRGQNVTFRCDPISEHNRLYWYRQTLGQGPEFLTYFQNEAQLEKSRLLSDRFSAERPKGSFSTLEIQRTEQGDSAMYLCASSIVSSGQATQYFGPGTRLLVL.